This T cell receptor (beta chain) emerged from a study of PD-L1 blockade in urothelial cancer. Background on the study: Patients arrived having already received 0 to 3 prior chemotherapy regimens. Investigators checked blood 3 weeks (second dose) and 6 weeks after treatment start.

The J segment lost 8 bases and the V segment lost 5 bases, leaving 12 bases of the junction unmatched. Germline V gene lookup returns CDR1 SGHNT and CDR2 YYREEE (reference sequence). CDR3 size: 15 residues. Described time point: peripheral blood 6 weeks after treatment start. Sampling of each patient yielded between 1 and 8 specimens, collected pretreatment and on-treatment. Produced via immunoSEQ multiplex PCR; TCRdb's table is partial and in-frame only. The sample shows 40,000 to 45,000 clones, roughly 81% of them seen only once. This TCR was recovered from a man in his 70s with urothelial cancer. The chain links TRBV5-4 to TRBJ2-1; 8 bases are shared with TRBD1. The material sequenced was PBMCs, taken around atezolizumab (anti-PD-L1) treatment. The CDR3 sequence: CASRPAGTGTHEQFF. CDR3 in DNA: TGTGCCAGCAGGCCGGCCGGGACAGGCACCCATGAGCAGTTCTTC.